This entry features one TCR beta chain sequence. It has no known antigen specificity. Per-base quality was not reported, and no clone a single base away is much larger than it. Library creation used the immunoSEQ multiplex PCR assay. For the multiplex PCR, a mixture combining 60 forward primers for TCR Vbeta segments and 13 reverse primers for TCR Jbeta segments was used. Amplification of the CDR3 region of rearranged TCR beta genes was performed with a multiplex PCR assay on genomic DNA. The Illumina HiSeq System was used to sequence the amplified TCR beta libraries as 87-base-pair reads. On the authors' methods: A later analysis tallied roughly 80 million unique TCR beta chains across the 660 or so repertoires, and approximately 12 million of those chains were shared by two or more donors. Raw reads were error-corrected and collapsed into unique sequences by a nearest-neighbor algorithm in which closely related sequences were merged to remove PCR and sequencing errors. Alignment of CDR3 sequences to IMGT reference sequences was used to assign V, D and J gene segments. For a sequence to be retained, at least a six-nucleotide match to both a V gene segment and a J gene segment was required. A rearrangement was called productive if the CDR3 had no stop codons and remained in frame with V and J, and every other rearrangement was called non-productive. CDR3 was defined according to IMGT convention as the region running from the second conserved V-encoded cysteine to the conserved J-encoded phenylalanine. The earlier analysis of around 640 of the donors excluded sequences that lacked an unambiguous match to a single V gene segment. An earlier analysis of a few hundred of the donors classified V segments as functional when productive rearrangements were above 56.7% and as segregating when the standard deviation between donors was above 5%. To diagnose cytomegalovirus status from the catalog of TCR beta chain sequences, a statistical classification framework was built. A later analysis assigned V and J genes by comparing TCR nucleotide sequences with IMGT/GENE-DB human TR gene sequences. A later analysis assigned CDR3 sequences and most-parsimonious VDJ recombination scenarios with the TCRdist pipeline. A later analysis defined each TCR beta chain by its CDR3 amino acid sequence plus V-gene family, and excluded reads lacking a unique V-gene family. To address suspected cross-contamination and a sequencing artifact, a later analysis removed over 500 highly shared, low-generation-probability nucleotide sequences. A later analysis calculated a clonal expansion index for each public chain from normalized within-repertoire ranks of inferred template counts. A later analysis computed generation probabilities with a VDJ recombination model fitted to out-of-frame rearrangements, and checked the results against IGoR. In a later analysis, hypergeometric tests were used to score TCR-TCR, TCR-HLA and TCR-CMV co-occurrence, with a repertoire-size bias correction applied to TCR pairs. In a later analysis, false discovery rates were estimated by permuting HLA or CMV assignments 20 times. In a later analysis, co-occurring TCRs were grouped using DBSCAN, and TCRdist sequence similarity was added for clustering within HLA-allele-positive subsets. For co-occurrence clustering, repertoires with fewer than 30,000 or more than 120,000 public chains were excluded, along with five repertoires with anomalous nucleotide sharing. The clones in this table, taken by TCRdb from immuneACCESS, are in-frame only. Not every clone is retained; where verified, under half of the shortfall comes from an unresolved V gene, and the cause of the rest is unknown. V and J calls and clone size come straight from that table; D and trimming were deduced from the DNA. In this sample the table shows approximately 130,000 clones, around 78% of which occur a single time. Clones ranked in the top ten supply around 1.8% of the sample.

This record comes from a study of cytomegalovirus exposure and HLA in healthy donors (dated by TCRdb to the late 2010s). The study in broad terms: In an earlier analysis of under 750 of the donors, 276 Gb of sequence data and some 100 million unique TCR beta sequences from about 190 million T cells were reported. Donor age, sex, ethnicity and CMV serostatus were compiled together with the repertoire data. Typing coverage differed by locus: A, B, C, DRB1 and DQB1 were typed in roughly 620-640 donors, DQA1 in approximately 520, DPA1 in around 600, and DPB1 in just under 480. HLA typing included class I and class II loci at four-digit resolution. A later analysis re-examined previously published TCR beta repertoires from 600 to 700 donors and added high-resolution HLA genotyping to investigate patterns of TCR occurrence. Of the 300 to 450 genotyped donors, over 70% fell in the genetic ancestry cluster associated with self-reported Caucasian donors. A later genetic analysis took genome-wide SNP genotypes for about 55% of the 666 donors and used that subset as a discovery cohort. All discovery cohort repertoires had been generated using a single sequencing platform. On average, roughly 250,000 unique TCR beta nucleotide sequences were sequenced per donor among 398 genotyped donors of the cohort, with about 17% of those sequences being non-productive. The later analysis used no new phenotypic data to find candidate immune exposures, relying instead on TCR beta sequences and their occurrence across donors. A separate validation cohort of 90 to 150 different subjects was used in addition to the approximately 700-subject first cohort. An earlier analysis of around 580 of the donors used high-throughput TCR beta sequencing to judge whether each TCR beta V gene segment behaved as functional or pseudogenic. The T cell repertoires of about 700 subjects were profiled by immunosequencing and related to cytomegalovirus serostatus. The study was designed to test whether signatures of past pathogen exposure could be identified by cataloging public T cell receptors. Roughly 300 gigabases of sequencing data and 78 million or so unique TCR sequences were included in an early release covering about 700 HLA-typed donors. The study combined high-throughput TCR immunosequencing, statistical association of individual TCRs with disease status, and machine learning to predict cytomegalovirus infection status. A few DR-DQ haplotypes were treated as single units for association and clustering because of strong linkage in the cohort. Paper-wide results and their limitations: V-gene and J-gene trimming of TCR beta chains was associated with a missense DCLRE1C variant in a later genetic analysis, and the association was replicated in an independent cohort. A later analysis found that TCR association rates varied across HLA loci, with DRB1 alleles showing the most associated TCRs and HLA-C alleles the fewest. A later analysis found that most CMV-associated TCR beta chains appeared HLA-restricted, with HLA associations seemingly driven largely by CMV exposure. The presence/absence analyses assumed that sequencing depth was roughly uniform across donors, and that assumption may not be true. According to a later analysis, parvovirus B19, influenza, CMV and Epstein-Barr virus appeared linked to several top co-occurrence clusters. Most TCR sequences were observed very rarely across donors, whereas some public TCRs were present in many individuals. Strong co-occurrence of HLA alleles, especially DR and DQ, made assigning TCR associations to individual alleles difficult. A total of around 150 TCR beta chains were listed by the study as associated with cytomegalovirus. In vitro tests confirmed that three of the cytomegalovirus-associated TCR beta chains recognize cytomegalovirus antigens. Some IMGT-functional V segments, including TRBV6-2 and TRBV6-3, could not be distinguished by the 87-base-pair reads and were therefore excluded. A cluster of highly shared sequence variants was judged likely to be a technical artifact of the sequencing pipeline. Linkage disequilibrium might explain the correlated functional status among segregating V segments, but an unknown experimental factor could not be excluded. This cohort had only TCR beta chains sequenced, and the lack of alpha or paired-chain data limited which features could be detected. Specific HLA alleles were associated with 15,000 to 20,000 TCR beta sequences at a false discovery rate of 0.05 in a later analysis. About 17 rarely observed V segments, including chromosome 9 orphons, were excluded from the earlier analysis of almost 600 of the donors because counts were too low. A further reported finding was that TCR beta sequences accurately predicted the HLA-A and HLA-B alleles for most subjects in the first cohort. Because HLA typing was missing for some donors at each locus, association tests included only the typed subset. In both the original and validation cohorts, the classifier was reported to diagnose cytomegalovirus status with high specificity and sensitivity. A later analysis found that HLA-associated TCR beta chains were more clonally expanded and had lower generation probabilities than equally common non-associated chains. CMV serostatus was the only immune exposure information available for the cohort. It was suggested by the authors that the approach could potentially be generalized to other disease states and immunological phenotypes. According to a later genetic analysis, donors in an Asian-associated ancestry cluster had fewer N-insertions in productive TCRs than the roughly 700-donor mean. An earlier analysis of 450 to 750 of the donors showed that most TCR beta V segments appeared in productive rearrangements either about 87% or about 30% of the time, which broadly matched IMGT annotations.

The cohort consisted of more than 650 healthy bone marrow donors. At the time of sampling, every cohort member was nominally healthy, though immune exposures that went unrecorded were likely present. The donor was CMV seronegative and was included in the group of about 350 seronegative cohort members. A peripheral blood sample was collected from each donor, and TCR beta sequencing was performed on peripheral blood mononuclear cells. The Qiagen DNeasy Blood Extraction Kit was used to extract genomic DNA from the blood cell samples. The CDR3 has 13 amino acids, counting the end cysteine and phenylalanine. The CDR3 DNA has 39 bases and is translated from base 1. Between the V and J ends, shortened by 2 bases and 3 bases respectively, the junction contains 8 bases. CDR1 is given as MNHEY and CDR2 as SVGAGI, both from the germline V gene.

In this chain, TRBV6-5 is recombined with TRBJ2-7; TRBD1 could be the D gene, as 5 bases match. The sequenced sample was PBMCs. The TCR sequence derives from a woman in her thirties or forties in good health and CMV-seronegative. CDR3 sequence: CASSYRGYYEQYF. Here is the DNA: TGTGCCAGCAGTTACAGGGGCTACTACGAGCAGTACTTC.